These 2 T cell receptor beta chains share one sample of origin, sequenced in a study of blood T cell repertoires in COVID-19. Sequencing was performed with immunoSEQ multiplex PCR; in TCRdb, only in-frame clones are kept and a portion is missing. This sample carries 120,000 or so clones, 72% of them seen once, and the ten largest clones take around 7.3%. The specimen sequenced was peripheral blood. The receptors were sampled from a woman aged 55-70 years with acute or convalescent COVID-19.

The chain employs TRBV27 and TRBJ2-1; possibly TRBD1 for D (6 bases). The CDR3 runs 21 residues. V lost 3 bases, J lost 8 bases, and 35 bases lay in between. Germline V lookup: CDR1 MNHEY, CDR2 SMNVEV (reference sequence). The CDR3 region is CASSLWGVMGLSVKQGHEQFF. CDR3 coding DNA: TGTGCCAGCAGTTTGTGGGGAGTCATGGGTTTGTCAGTCAAACAGGGCCATGAGCAGTTCTTC.

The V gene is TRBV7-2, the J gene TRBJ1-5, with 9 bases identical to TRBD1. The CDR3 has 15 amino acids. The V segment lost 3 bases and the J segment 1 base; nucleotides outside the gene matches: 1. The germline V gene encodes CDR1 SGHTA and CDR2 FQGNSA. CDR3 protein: CASSLGTGSNQPQHF. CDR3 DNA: TGTGCCAGCAGCTTGGGGACAGGGAGCAATCAGCCCCAGCATTTT.